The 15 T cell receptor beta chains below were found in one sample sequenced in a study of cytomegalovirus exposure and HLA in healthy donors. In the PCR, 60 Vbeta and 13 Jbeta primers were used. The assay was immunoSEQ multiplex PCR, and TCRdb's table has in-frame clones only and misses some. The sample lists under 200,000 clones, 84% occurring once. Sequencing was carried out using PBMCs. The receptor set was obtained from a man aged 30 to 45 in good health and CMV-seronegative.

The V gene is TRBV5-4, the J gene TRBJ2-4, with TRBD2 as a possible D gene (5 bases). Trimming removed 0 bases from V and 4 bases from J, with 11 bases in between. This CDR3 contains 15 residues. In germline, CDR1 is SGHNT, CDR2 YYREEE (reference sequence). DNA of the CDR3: TGTGCCAGCAGCTTGGGCAGTAGGACTAAAAACATTCAGTACTTC. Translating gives CASSLGSRTKNIQYF.

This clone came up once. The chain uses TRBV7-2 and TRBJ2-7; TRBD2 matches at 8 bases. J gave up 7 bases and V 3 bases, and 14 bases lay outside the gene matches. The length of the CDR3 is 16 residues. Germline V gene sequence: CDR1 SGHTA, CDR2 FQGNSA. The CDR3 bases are TGTGCCAGCAGCTTTATACCTTACGGGAGGGCGCAAGAGCAGTACTTC. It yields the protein CASSFIPYGRAQEQYF.

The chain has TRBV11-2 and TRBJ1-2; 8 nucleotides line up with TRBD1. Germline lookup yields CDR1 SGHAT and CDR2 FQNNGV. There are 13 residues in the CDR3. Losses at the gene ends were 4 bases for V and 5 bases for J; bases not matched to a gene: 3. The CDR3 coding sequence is TGTGCCAGCAGCTCCGGACAGGGTTATGGCTACACCTTC. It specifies CASSSGQGYGYTF. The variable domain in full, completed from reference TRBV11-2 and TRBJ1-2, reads EAGVAQSPRYKIIEKRQSVAFWCNPISGHATLYWYQQILGQGPKLLIQFQNNGVVDDSQLPKDRFSAERLKGVDSTLKIQPAKLEDSAVYLCASSSGQGYGYTFGSGTRLTVV.

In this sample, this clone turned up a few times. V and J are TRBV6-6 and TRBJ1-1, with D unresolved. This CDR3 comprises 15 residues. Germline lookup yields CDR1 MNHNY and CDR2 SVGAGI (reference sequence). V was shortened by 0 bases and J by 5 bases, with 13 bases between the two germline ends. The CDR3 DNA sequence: TGTGCCAGCAGTTACTCGAACGGAGCGGTGACTGAAGCTTTCTTT. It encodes CASSYSNGAVTEAFF.

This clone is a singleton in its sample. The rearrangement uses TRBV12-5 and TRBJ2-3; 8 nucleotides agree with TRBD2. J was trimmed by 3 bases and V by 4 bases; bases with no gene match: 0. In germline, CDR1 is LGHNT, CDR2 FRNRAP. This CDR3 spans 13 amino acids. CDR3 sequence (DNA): TGTGCTAGTGGTTCTAGCGGGACAGATACGCAGTATTTT. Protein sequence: CASGSSGTDTQYF.

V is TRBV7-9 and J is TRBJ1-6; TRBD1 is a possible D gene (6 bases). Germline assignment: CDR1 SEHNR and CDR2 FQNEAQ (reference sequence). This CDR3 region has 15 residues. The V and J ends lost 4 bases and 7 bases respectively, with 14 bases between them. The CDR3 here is CASSSPTGLNSPLHF. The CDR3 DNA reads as TGTGCCAGCAGCTCACCTACAGGGTTGAATTCACCCCTCCACTTT.

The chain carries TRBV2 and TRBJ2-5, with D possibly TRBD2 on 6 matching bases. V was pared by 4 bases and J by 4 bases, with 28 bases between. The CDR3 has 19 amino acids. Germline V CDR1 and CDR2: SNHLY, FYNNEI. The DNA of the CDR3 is TGTGCCAGCAGTGGGGGTCGGGGGTACCAGGGAATACACGGAGAGACCCAGTACTTC. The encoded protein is CASSGGRGYQGIHGETQYF.

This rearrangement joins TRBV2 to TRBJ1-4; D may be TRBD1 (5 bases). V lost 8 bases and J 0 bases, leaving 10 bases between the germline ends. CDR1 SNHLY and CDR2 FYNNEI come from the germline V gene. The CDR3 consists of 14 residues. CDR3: CASGQGATNEKLFF. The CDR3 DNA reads TGTGCCAGCGGCCAGGGTGCAACTAATGAAAAACTGTTTTTT.

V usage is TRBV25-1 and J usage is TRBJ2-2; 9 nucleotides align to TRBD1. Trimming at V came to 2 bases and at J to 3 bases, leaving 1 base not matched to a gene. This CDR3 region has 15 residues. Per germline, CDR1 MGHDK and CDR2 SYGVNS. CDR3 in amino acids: CASSEGDRDTGELFF. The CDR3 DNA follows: TGTGCCAGCAGTGAAGGGGACAGGGACACCGGGGAGCTGTTTTTT.

The CDR3 spells CAWSVGQGWSNQPQHF. In DNA form, the CDR3 reads TGTGCCTGGAGTGTAGGACAGGGTTGGAGCAATCAGCCCCAGCATTTT. V usage is TRBV30 and J usage is TRBJ1-5, with TRBD1 identical over 8 bases. CDR3 size: 16 residues. V lost 0 bases, J lost 1 base, and 5 bases stayed unmatched. Germline loops: CDR1 GTSNPN, CDR2 SVGIG (reference sequence).

The CDR3 loop is CASTSEGGSGTEAFF. The DNA of the CDR3 is TGTGCCAGCACTAGTGAGGGCGGAAGTGGCACTGAAGCTTTCTTT. The chain couples TRBV2 to TRBJ1-1; D not resolved. Germline V lookup: CDR1 SNHLY, CDR2 FYNNEI. Trimming cost V 7 bases and J 4 bases, with 19 bases left between them. This CDR3 contains 15 residues.

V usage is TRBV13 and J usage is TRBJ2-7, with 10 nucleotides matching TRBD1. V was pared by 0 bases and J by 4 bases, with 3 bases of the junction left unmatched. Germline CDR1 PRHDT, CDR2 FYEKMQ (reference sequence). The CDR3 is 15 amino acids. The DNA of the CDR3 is TGTGCCAGCAGCTTAGGGGGACAGGGGCCTTACGAGCAGTACTTC. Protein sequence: CASSLGGQGPYEQYF. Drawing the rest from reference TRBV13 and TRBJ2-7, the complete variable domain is AAGVIQSPRHLIKEKRETATLKCYPIPRHDTVYWYQQGPGQDPQFLISFYEKMQSDKGSIPDRFSAQQFSDYHSELNMSSLELGDSALYFCASSLGGQGPYEQYFGPGTRLTVT.

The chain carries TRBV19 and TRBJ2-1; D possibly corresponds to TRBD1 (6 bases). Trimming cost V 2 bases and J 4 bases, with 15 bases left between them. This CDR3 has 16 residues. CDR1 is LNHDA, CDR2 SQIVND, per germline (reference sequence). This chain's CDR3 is CASSILRRTAYNEQFF. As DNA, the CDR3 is TGTGCCAGTAGTATACTCCGCCGGACAGCTTACAATGAGCAGTTCTTC.

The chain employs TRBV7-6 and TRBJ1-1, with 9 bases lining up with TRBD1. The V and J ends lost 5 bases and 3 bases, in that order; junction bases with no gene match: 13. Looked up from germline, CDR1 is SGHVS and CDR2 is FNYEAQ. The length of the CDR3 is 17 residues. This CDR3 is CASSRFNHRGRDTEAFF. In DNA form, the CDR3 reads TGTGCCAGCAGCCGATTTAACCACAGGGGGCGCGACACTGAAGCTTTCTTT.

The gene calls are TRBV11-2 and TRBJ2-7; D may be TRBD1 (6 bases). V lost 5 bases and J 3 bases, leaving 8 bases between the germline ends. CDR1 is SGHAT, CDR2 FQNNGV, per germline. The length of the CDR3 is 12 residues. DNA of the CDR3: TGTGCCAGCAGCATACAGGGCTACGAGCAGTACTTC. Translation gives CASSIQGYEQYF.